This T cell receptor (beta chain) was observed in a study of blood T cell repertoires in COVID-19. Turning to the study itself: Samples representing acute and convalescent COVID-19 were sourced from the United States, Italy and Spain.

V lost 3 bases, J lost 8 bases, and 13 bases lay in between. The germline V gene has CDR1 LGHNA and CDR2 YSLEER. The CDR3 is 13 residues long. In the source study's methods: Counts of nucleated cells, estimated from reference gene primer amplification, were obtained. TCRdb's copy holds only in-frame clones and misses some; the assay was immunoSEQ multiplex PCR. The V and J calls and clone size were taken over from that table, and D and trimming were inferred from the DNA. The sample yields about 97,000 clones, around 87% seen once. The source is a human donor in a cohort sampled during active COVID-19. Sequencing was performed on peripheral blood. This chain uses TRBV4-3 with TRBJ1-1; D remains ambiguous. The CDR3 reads CASSHLEGREAFF. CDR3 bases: TGCGCCAGCAGCCACTTGGAGGGCCGCGAAGCTTTCTTT.